These 17 T cell receptor beta chains originate from one sample sequenced in a study of CD4 T cells in relation to SARS-CoV-2 and coronaviruses. Which antigens these TCRs recognize remains unknown. Libraries were prepared by immunoSEQ multiplex PCR; TCRdb keeps only in-frame clonotypes and omits some of them. The sample lists around 23,000 clones, 76% occurring once. Before the COVID-19 pandemic, during about 2010-2019, CD4+ T cells were taken from unexposed donors. Isolation of CD4+ T cells took place after less than 11 days in culture. The source material was CD4+ T cells from PBMCs, cultured in vitro. The origin of the receptors is a human donor in good health.

The chain has TRBV9 and TRBJ2-5, with D possibly matching TRBD1 (5 bases). V was trimmed by 0 bases and J by 1 base, leaving 10 bases between them. Germline CDR1 and CDR2: SGDLS and YYNGEE. The CDR3 contains 15 residues. In nucleotides, the CDR3 is TGTGCCAGCAGCGTAGATGAAAGGGGCCAAGAGACCCAGTACTTC. Protein: CASSVDERGQETQYF.

A few counts support this clone. The V call is TRBV6-5, the J call TRBJ1-1; TRBD1 is a possible D gene (5 bases). CDR1 MNHEY and CDR2 SVGAGI come from the germline V gene. The CDR3 covers 12 residues. As DNA, the CDR3 is TGTGCGGTTGGGGTCCAGGGCACTGAAGCTTTCTTT. It is translated as CAVGVQGTEAFF.

This clone was recorded a few times. The chain employs TRBV5-4 and TRBJ1-3; 8 bases are a match to TRBD1. This CDR3 comprises 18 residues. CDR1 and CDR2 (germline): SGHNT, YYREEE (reference sequence). Losses at the gene ends were 3 bases for V and 2 bases for J; bases not matched to a gene: 13. This CDR3 reads CASSWGTGLGRAGNTIYF. CDR3 sequence (DNA): TGTGCCAGCAGCTGGGGGACAGGACTAGGGAGGGCTGGAAACACCATATATTTT.

This clone was counted once. The chain has TRBV11-1 and TRBJ1-1; D remains ambiguous. V was clipped by 5 bases and J by 6 bases, with 7 bases between them. Germline CDR1 SGHAT, CDR2 FQDESV (reference sequence). CDR3 length: 11 residues. The CDR3 DNA reads as TGTGCCAGCAGCCGAGGAGCTGAAGCTTTCTTT. Translation gives CASSRGAEAFF.

This clone was counted between two and nine times. The chain has TRBV5-6 and TRBJ1-2, with D perhaps TRBD1 (5 bases). CDR1 is SGHDT and CDR2 is YYEEEE in the germline V gene. The CDR3 is 12 residues long. Trimming shortened V by 1 base and J by 8 bases, and 9 bases separated the two germline ends. The CDR3 coding sequence is TGTGCCAGCAGCTTGACAGGCAACGGCTACACCTTC. It translates to CASSLTGNGYTF.

This chain uses TRBV4-1 with TRBJ2-7; 10 nucleotides align to TRBD2. The V segment lost 0 bases and the J segment 2 bases; nucleotides outside the gene matches: 7. CDR3 length: 17 residues. CDR1 is MGHRA, CDR2 YSYEKL, per germline. CDR3 amino acids: CASSQDQGSGRPYEQYF. CDR3 sequence (DNA): TGCGCCAGCAGCCAAGATCAGGGTAGCGGGAGGCCCTACGAGCAGTACTTC.

V and J are TRBV28 and TRBJ1-4; 9 nucleotides line up with TRBD1. The CDR3 has 15 residues. Germline V gene lookup returns CDR1 MDHEN and CDR2 SYDVKM. Unmatched junction bases numbered 4, after V lost 3 bases and J lost 5 bases. DNA of the CDR3: TGTGCCAGCAGTTTTCCGGGACAGGGAAATGAAAAACTGTTTTTT. It yields the protein CASSFPGQGNEKLFF.

This chain connects TRBV30 to TRBJ1-3; D is ambiguous. Trimming cost V 8 bases and J 2 bases, with 7 bases left between them. The CDR3 runs to 11 residues. In germline, CDR1 is GTSNPN, CDR2 SVGIG (reference sequence). Here the CDR3 DNA reads TGTGCCCACGGAGCTGGAAACACCATATATTTT. Protein sequence: CAHGAGNTIYF. Full variable domain (outside the CDR3, taken from reference TRBV30 and TRBJ1-3): SQTIHQWPATLVQPVGSPLSLECTVEGTSNPNLYWYRQAAGRGLQLLFYSVGIGQISSEVPQNLSASRPQDRQFILSSKKLLLSDSGFYLCAHGAGNTIYFGEGSWLTVV.

This sequence joins TRBV27 and TRBJ2-1; no reliable D call. The CDR3 is made up of 14 amino acids. The V end lost 1 base, the J end lost 6 bases, and 10 bases lay between the germline ends. Germline CDR1 MNHEY, CDR2 SMNVEV (reference sequence). The CDR3 DNA is TGTGCCAGCAGTTTATACGACCGAGTCAATGAGCAGTTCTTC. Amino acids: CASSLYDRVNEQFF.

The chain is built from TRBV5-4 and TRBJ2-3; D is ambiguous. The germline V gene encodes CDR1 SGHNT and CDR2 YYREEE (reference sequence). CDR3 length equals 13 residues. The V end lost 4 bases, the J end lost 2 bases, and 8 bases lay between the germline ends. CDR3 residues: CASSQPNTDTQYF. The CDR3 DNA reads as TGTGCCAGCAGCCAGCCAAACACAGATACGCAGTATTTT.

This clone was counted between two and nine times. The chain joins TRBV4-1 to TRBJ1-6; 7 nucleotides align to TRBD1. Germline V gene sequence: CDR1 MGHRA, CDR2 YSYEKL. The CDR3 totals 15 residues. The trim removed 3 bases at V and 10 bases at J, leaving 9 bases unmatched. CDR3 sequence reads: CASSQQGVEWSPLHF. CDR3 in DNA: TGCGCCAGCAGCCAGCAGGGGGTAGAGTGGTCACCCCTCCACTTT.

The chain combines TRBV18 with TRBJ1-6; the D gene is possibly TRBD1 (6 bases). Germline V gives CDR1 KGHSH, CDR2 LQKENI. The CDR3 totals 16 residues. V shed 3 bases and J shed 5 bases, with 14 bases lying between them. The CDR3 DNA sequence: TGTGCCAGCTCACCGCGGGGGGCCCTAAATAATTCACCCCTCCACTTT. This translates into CASSPRGALNNSPLHF. The full variable domain, its missing parts supplied by reference TRBV18 and TRBJ1-6, is NAGVMQNPRHLVRRRGQEARLRCSPMKGHSHVYWYRQLPEEGLKFMVYLQKENIIDESGMPKERFSAEFPKEGPSILRIQQVVRGDSAAYFCASSPRGALNNSPLHFGNGTRLTVT.

The V call is TRBV7-2, the J call TRBJ1-5; D is perhaps TRBD1 (5 bases). Deletions cut 5 bases from V and 0 bases from J, with 11 bases between. The CDR3 extends over 15 amino acids. Germline-derived CDR1 and CDR2 are SGHTA and FQGNSA. The CDR3 DNA reads TGTGCCAGCAGCCGGACAACTTATAGCAATCAGCCCCAGCATTTT. Amino acid sequence: CASSRTTYSNQPQHF.

This clone has just a few counts. The rearrangement uses TRBV19 and TRBJ2-3; maybe TRBD1 (6 bases). The germline gives CDR1 LNHDA, CDR2 SQIVND (reference sequence). V was trimmed by 3 bases and J by 3 bases, leaving 16 bases between them. The CDR3 length is 16 residues. CDR3 in DNA: TGTGCCAGTAGTATCTATGTCGGACAGACTACAGATACGCAGTATTTT. Translating gives CASSIYVGQTTDTQYF.

The chain has TRBV15 and TRBJ2-7; 7 bases map to TRBD1. Trimming at V came to 5 bases and at J to 5 bases, leaving 6 bases not matched to a gene. There are 13 residues in the CDR3. Germline loops: CDR1 LNHNV, CDR2 YYDKDF (reference sequence). Here the CDR3 reads CATSSRQGHEQYF. For the CDR3, the DNA is TGTGCCACCAGCTCCCGACAGGGCCACGAGCAGTACTTC.

The chain carries TRBV7-9 and TRBJ1-2; D is uncertain. Looked up from germline, CDR1 is SEHNR and CDR2 is FQNEAQ (reference sequence). V lost 1 base and J 4 bases, leaving 10 bases between the germline ends. This CDR3 is built from 14 residues. The CDR3, as DNA: TGTGCCAGCAGCTTAGGAGAGGGAAGCTATGGCTACACCTTC. It translates to CASSLGEGSYGYTF. Using reference TRBV7-9 and TRBJ1-2 for the parts outside the CDR3, the full variable domain is DTGVSQNPRHKITKRGQNVTFRCDPISEHNRLYWYRQTLGQGPEFLTYFQNEAQLEKSRLLSDRFSAERPKGSFSTLEIQRTEQGDSAMYLCASSLGEGSYGYTFGSGTRLTVV.

The J gene is TRBJ2-3, the V gene TRBV20-1; perhaps TRBD2 as D (5 bases). The ends were cut back, 3 bases at V and 4 bases at J, with 14 bases in the middle. Germline V gene lookup returns CDR1 DFQATT and CDR2 SNEGSKA (reference sequence). This CDR3 has 14 amino acids. CDR3 DNA: TGCAGTGCTAGTACTCGGGCAGCGGCAGATACGCAGTATTTT. Translation: CSASTRAAADTQYF.